The clone carrying this TCR beta chain has just a few counts. As yet, its antigen is unknown. As the sequencing template, cDNA was produced by extracting RNA and reverse transcribing it. The method was immunoSEQ multiplex PCR; TCRdb's version includes in-frame clones alone and lacks a portion of them. This table holds just over 150,000 clones, just over 65% found once. These data originate in a study of CD8+ T cells in alopecia areata. Study observations and caveats: Many expanded lesional clones persisted in scalp and blood during tofacitinib treatment.

The treatment is: oral pan-JAK inhibitor, 5-10 mg twice daily. This sample comprised CD4+ T cells sorted from blood, obtained at week 4, from a patient treated with tofacitinib. The TCR comes from a human donor with alopecia areata.

The CDR3 nucleotides are TGTGCCTGGAGCGGAGGTCGAGGGACGAGCTCCTACAATGAGCAGTTCTTC. This encodes CAWSGGRGTSSYNEQFF. The chain carries TRBV30 and TRBJ2-1; D possibly matches TRBD1 or TRBD2 (5 bases each). The ends were cut back, 3 bases at V and 0 bases at J, with 18 bases in the middle. Germline V gene sequence: CDR1 GTSNPN, CDR2 SVGIG (reference sequence). The CDR3 is 17 residues long. The complete variable domain, with remaining parts taken from reference TRBV30 and TRBJ2-1, reads SQTIHQWPATLVQPVGSPLSLECTVEGTSNPNLYWYRQAAGRGLQLLFYSVGIGQISSEVPQNLSASRPQDRQFILSSKKLLLSDSGFYLCAWSGGRGTSSYNEQFFGPGTRLTVL.